Listed below are T cell receptor beta chains from one sample, sequenced in a study of blood T cell repertoires in COVID-19. Assay: immunoSEQ multiplex PCR; the TCRdb copy retains only in-frame clones and omits some. The repertoire holds approximately 210,000 clones, with roughly 91% as singletons. The sample was peripheral blood. Every receptor here comes from a human donor in a cohort sampled during active COVID-19. CDR3s include the opening cysteine and the closing phenylalanine or tryptophan. A D gene is named only where the DNA matches it firmly. Clone size appears in some rows only: once, few, many, or a class for an expanded clone.

16 TRBJ2-3 TRBV10-3 TRBD2 NA CAISASGGAGAYTQYF TGTGCCATCAGTGCCAGCGGGGGGGCGGGGGCGTATACGCAGTATTTT
12 TRBJ1-1 TRBV3-1/TRBV3-2 NA NA CASSRGNTEAFF TGTGCCAGCAGCCGAGGCAACACTGAAGCTTTCTTT
16 TRBJ1-1 TRBV7-8 NA NA CASSLESPGIDTEAFF TGTGCCAGCAGCTTAGAGAGCCCAGGGATTGACACTGAAGCTTTCTTT
13 TRBJ2-5 TRBV12-3/TRBV12-4 TRBD1 NA CASNRGLLETQYF TGTGCCAGCAACAGGGGGCTTTTAGAGACCCAGTACTTC
15 TRBJ1-2 TRBV19 TRBD1 NA CASIPRDRGSYGYTF TGTGCCAGTATCCCACGCGACAGGGGCAGCTATGGCTACACCTTC
15 TRBJ2-1 TRBV5-5 TRBD2 NA CASRLAGGQSNEQFF TGTGCCAGCAGGTTAGCGGGGGGGCAAAGTAATGAGCAGTTCTTC
11 TRBJ2-7 TRBV2 NA once CASTQAYEQYF TGTGCCAGCACCCAGGCATACGAGCAGTACTTC
14 TRBJ1-4 TRBV6-5 NA NA CASMTGQLGEKLFF TGTGCCAGCATGACGGGACAATTAGGGGAAAAACTGTTTTTT
13 TRBJ2-7 TRBV10-3 NA once CAIQTGPGYEQYF TGTGCCATACAAACAGGGCCTGGTTACGAGCAGTACTTC
20 TRBJ2-6 TRBV21-1 NA NA CASSKGLVGQGAPGANVLTF NA
15 TRBJ1-1 TRBV27 NA NA CASSSPGSLDTEAFF TGTGCCAGCAGTTCCCCGGGGAGCTTGGACACTGAAGCTTTCTTT
15 TRBJ2-7 TRBV28 NA NA CASSSNSRQSYEQYF TGTGCCAGCAGTTCCAACTCAAGACAGTCCTACGAGCAGTACTTC
13 TRBJ1-5 TRBV6-5 NA NA CATRGQYNQPQHF TGTGCCACCCGGGGTCAGTACAATCAGCCCCAGCATTTT
15 TRBJ1-3 TRBV14 TRBD1 NA CASSPGQGKGNTIYF TGTGCCAGCAGCCCAGGACAGGGTAAAGGAAACACCATATATTTT
15 TRBJ2-1 TRBV3-1/TRBV3-2 TRBD2 NA CASSPGLVNSFGQFF TGTGCCAGCAGCCCGGGACTAGTAAATAGCTTCGGGCAGTTCTTC
14 TRBJ2-5 TRBV5-6 TRBD2 NA CASSLGTSEETQYF TGTGCCAGCAGCTTAGGGACTAGCGAAGAGACCCAGTACTTC